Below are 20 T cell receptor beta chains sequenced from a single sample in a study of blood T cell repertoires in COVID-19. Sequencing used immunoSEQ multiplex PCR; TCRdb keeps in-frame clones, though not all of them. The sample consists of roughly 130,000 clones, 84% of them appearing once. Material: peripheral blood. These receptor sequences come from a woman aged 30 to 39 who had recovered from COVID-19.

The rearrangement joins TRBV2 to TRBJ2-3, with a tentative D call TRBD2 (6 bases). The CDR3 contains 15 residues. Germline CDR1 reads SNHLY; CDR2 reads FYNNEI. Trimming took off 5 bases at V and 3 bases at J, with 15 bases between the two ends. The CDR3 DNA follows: TGTGCCAGCAGTTCAAGACTAGGGCCTACAGATACGCAGTATTTT. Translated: CASSSRLGPTDTQYF.

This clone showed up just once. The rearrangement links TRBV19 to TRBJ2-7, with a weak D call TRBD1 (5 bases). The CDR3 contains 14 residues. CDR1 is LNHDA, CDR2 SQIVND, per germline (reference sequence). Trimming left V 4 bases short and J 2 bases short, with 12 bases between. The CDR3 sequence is CASSSTGLTYEQYF. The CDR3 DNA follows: TGTGCCAGTAGTAGTACAGGTCTTACCTACGAGCAGTACTTC.

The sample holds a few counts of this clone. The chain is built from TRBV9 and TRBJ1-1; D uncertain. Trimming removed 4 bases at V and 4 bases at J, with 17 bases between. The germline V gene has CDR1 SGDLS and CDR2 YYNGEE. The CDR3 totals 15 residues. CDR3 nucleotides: TGTGCCAGCAGCCCCCAGACAACCCTCGGCACTGAAGCTTTCTTT. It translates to CASSPQTTLGTEAFF.

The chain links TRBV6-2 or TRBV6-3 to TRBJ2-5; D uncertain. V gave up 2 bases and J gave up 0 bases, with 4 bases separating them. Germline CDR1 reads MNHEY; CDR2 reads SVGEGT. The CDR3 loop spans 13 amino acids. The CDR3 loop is CASSYLDQETQYF. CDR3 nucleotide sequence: TGTGCCAGCAGTTACCTAGACCAAGAGACCCAGTACTTC.

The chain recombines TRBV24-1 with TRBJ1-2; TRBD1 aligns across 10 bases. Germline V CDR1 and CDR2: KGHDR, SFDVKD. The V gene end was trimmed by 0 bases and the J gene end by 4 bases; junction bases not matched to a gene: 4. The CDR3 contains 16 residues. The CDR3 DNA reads TGTGCCACCAGTGATTTGCCGGGACAGGGGAGCTATGGCTACACCTTC. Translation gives CATSDLPGQGSYGYTF.

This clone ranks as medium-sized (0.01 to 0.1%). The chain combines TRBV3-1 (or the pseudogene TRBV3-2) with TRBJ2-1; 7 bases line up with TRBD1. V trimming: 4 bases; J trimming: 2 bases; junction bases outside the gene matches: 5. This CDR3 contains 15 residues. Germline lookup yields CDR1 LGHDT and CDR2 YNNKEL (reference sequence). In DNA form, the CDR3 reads TGTGCCAGCAGCCCCCCGGGACAGACCTACAATGAGCAGTTCTTC. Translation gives CASSPPGQTYNEQFF.

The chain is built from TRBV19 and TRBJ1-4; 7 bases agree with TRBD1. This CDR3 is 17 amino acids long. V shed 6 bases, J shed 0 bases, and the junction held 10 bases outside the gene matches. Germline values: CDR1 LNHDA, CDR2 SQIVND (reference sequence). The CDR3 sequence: CASRTGTARPTNEKLFF. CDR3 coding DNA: TGTGCCAGTAGGACCGGGACAGCCAGACCAACTAATGAAAAACTGTTTTTT.

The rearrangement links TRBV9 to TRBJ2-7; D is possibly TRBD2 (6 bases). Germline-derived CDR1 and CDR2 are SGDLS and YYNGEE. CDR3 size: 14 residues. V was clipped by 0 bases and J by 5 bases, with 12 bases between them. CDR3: CASSVASSGNEQYF. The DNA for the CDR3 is TGTGCCAGCAGCGTAGCAAGTAGCGGAAACGAGCAGTACTTC.

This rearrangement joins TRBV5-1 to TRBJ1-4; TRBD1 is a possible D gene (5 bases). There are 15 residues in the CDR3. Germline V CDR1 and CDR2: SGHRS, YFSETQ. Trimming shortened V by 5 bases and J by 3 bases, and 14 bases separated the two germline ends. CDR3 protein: CASRGEGWSNEKLFF. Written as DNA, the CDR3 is TGCGCCAGCAGAGGGGAGGGTTGGTCTAATGAAAAACTGTTTTTT.

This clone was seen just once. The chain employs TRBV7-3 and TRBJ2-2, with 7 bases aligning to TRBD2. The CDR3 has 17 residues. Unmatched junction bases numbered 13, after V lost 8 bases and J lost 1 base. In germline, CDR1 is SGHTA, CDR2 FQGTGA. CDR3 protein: CASLWSGEYRNTGELFF. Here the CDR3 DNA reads TGTGCCAGCCTATGGAGCGGGGAGTACCGGAACACCGGGGAGCTGTTTTTT.

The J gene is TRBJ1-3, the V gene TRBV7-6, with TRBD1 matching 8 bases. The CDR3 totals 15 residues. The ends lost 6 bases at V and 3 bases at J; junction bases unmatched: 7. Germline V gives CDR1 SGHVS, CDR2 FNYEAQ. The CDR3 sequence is CASRPDRGHGNTIYF. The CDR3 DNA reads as TGTGCCAGCAGACCAGACAGGGGCCATGGAAACACCATATATTTT.

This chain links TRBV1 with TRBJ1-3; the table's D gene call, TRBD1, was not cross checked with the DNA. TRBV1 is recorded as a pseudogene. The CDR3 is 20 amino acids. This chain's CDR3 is CTSSQDESDRWEPSGNTIYF. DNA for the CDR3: TGCACCAGCAGCCAAGATGAAAGCGACAGGTGGGAACCATCTGGAAACACCATATATTTT.

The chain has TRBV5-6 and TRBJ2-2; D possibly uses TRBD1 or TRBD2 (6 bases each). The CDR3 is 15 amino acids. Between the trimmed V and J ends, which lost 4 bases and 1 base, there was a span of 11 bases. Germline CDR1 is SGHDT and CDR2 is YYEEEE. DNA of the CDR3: TGTGCCAGCAGCCTGGGGGGCCGGAACACCGGGGAGCTGTTTTTT. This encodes CASSLGGRNTGELFF. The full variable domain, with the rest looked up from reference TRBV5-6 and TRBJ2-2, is DAGVTQSPTHLIKTRGQQVTLRCSPKSGHDTVSWYQQALGQGPQFIFQYYEEEERQRGNFPDRFSGHQFPNYSSELNVNALLLGDSALYLCASSLGGRNTGELFFGEGSRLTVL.

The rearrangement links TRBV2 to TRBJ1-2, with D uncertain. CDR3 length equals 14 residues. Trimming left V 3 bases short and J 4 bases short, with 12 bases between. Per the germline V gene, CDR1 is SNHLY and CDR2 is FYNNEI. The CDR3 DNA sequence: TGTGCCAGCAGTGACACAGAGAACCTCTATGGCTACACCTTC. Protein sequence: CASSDTENLYGYTF.

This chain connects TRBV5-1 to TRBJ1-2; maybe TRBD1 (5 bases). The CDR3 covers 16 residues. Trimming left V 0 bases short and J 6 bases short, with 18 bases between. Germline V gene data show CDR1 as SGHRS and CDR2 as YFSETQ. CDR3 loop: CASSLATNPGEDGYTF. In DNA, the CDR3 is TGCGCCAGCAGCTTGGCTACAAATCCGGGGGAGGATGGCTACACCTTC.

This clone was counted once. The CDR3 protein is CASSKEGQGPQGASHNEQFF. The CDR3 DNA is TGTGCCAGCAGCAAAGAGGGCCAAGGGCCCCAGGGGGCGTCACACAATGAGCAGTTCTTC. The V call is TRBV21-1, the J call TRBJ2-1; the table gives TRBD1 as D, unverified against the DNA. TRBV21-1 has pseudogene status. The CDR3 totals 20 residues.

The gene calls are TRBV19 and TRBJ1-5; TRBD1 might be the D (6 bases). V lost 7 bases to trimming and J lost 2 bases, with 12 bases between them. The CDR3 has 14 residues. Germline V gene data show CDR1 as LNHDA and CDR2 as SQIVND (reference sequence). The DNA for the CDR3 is TGTGCCAGTAACAGCAGGGGAGGCAATCAGCCCCAGCATTTT. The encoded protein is CASNSRGGNQPQHF.

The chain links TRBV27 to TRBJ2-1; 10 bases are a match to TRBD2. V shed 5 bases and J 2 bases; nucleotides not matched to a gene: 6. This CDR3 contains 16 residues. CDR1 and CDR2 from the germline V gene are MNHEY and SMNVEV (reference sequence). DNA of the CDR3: TGTGCCAGCAGTCTGACACTAGCGGGACCCTACAATGAGCAGTTCTTC. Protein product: CASSLTLAGPYNEQFF.

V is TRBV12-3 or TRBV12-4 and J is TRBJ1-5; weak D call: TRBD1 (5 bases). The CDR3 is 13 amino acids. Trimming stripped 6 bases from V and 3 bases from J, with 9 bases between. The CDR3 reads CASSLQDNQPQHF. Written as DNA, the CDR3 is TGTGCCAGCAGCCTACAGGACAATCAGCCCCAGCATTTT.

The CDR3 reads CASSSNRARNTEAFF. The CDR3, as DNA: TGTGCCAGCAGCTCCAACAGGGCCCGGAACACTGAAGCTTTCTTT. This chain joins TRBV7-9 and TRBJ1-1, with D possibly TRBD1 on 6 matching bases. The V gene lost 4 bases and the J gene lost 1 base, with 13 bases spanning the gap. Germline loops: CDR1 SEHNR, CDR2 FQNEAQ (reference sequence). The CDR3 is made up of 15 amino acids.